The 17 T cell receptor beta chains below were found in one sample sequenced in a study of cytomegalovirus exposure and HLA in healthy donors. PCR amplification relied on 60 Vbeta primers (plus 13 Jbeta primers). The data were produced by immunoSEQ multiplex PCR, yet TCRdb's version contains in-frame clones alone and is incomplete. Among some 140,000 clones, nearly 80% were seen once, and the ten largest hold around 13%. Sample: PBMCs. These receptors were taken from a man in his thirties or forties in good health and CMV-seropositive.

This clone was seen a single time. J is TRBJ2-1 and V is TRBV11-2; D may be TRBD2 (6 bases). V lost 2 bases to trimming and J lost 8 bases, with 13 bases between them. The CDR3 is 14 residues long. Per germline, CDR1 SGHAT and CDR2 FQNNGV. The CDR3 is CASSLTREFYEQFF. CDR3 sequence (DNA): TGTGCCAGCAGCTTAACCCGGGAGTTCTATGAGCAGTTCTTC. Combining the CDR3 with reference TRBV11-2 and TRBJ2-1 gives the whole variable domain EAGVAQSPRYKIIEKRQSVAFWCNPISGHATLYWYQQILGQGPKLLIQFQNNGVVDDSQLPKDRFSAERLKGVDSTLKIQPAKLEDSAVYLCASSLTREFYEQFFGPGTRLTVL.

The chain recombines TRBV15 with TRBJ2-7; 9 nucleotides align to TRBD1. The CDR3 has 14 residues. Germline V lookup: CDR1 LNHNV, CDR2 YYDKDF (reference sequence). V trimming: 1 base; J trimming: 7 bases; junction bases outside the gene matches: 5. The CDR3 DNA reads TGTGCCACCAGCAGAGGTGGGACAGGGCTTGAGCAGTACTTC. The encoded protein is CATSRGGTGLEQYF.

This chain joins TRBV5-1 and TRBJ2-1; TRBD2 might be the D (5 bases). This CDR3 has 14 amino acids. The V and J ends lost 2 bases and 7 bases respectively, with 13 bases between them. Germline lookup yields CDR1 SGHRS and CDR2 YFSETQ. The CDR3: CASSLTRVRNEQFF. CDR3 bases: TGCGCCAGCAGCTTAACGAGGGTTAGGAATGAGCAGTTCTTC. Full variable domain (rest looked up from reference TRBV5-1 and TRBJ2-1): KAGVTQTPRYLIKTRGQQVTLSCSPISGHRSVSWYQQTPGQGLQFLFEYFSETQRNKGNFPGRFSGRQFSNSRSEMNVSTLELGDSALYLCASSLTRVRNEQFFGPGTRLTVL.

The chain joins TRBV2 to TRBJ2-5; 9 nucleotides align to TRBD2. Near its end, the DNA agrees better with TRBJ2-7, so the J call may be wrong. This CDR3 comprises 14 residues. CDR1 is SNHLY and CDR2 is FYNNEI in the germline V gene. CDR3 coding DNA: TGTGCCAGCAGCGATCTAGCGGGACTGTACGAGCAGTACTTC. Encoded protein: CASSDLAGLYEQYF.

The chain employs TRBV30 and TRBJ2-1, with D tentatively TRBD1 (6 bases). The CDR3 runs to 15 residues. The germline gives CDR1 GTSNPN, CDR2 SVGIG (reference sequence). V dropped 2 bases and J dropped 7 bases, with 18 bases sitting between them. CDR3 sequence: CAWSSGVAGWNEQFF. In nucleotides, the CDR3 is TGTGCCTGGAGTTCAGGGGTTGCGGGTTGGAATGAGCAGTTCTTC.

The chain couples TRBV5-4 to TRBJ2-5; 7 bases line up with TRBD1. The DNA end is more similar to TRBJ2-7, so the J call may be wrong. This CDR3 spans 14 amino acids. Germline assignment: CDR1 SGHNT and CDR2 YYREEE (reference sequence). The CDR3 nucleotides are TGTGCCAGCAGCGCCGACAGGGCCTCCTACGAGCAGTACTTC. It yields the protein CASSADRASYEQYF.

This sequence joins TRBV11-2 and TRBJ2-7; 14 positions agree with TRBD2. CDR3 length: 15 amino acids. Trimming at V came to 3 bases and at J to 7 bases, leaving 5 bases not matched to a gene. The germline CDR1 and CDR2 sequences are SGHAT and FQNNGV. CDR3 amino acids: CASSLGLAGVWEQYF. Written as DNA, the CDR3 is TGTGCCAGCAGCTTGGGACTAGCGGGAGTCTGGGAGCAGTACTTC.

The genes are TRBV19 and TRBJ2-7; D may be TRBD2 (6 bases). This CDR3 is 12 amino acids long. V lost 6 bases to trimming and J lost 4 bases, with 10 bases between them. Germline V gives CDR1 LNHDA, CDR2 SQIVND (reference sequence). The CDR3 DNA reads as TGTGCCAGTAGCGGGACTGAATACGAGCAGTACTTC. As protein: CASSGTEYEQYF.

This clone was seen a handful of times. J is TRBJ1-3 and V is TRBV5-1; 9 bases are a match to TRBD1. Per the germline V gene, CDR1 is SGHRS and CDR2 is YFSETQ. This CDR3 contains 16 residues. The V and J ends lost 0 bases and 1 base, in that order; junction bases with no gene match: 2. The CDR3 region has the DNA TGCGCCAGCAGCTTGGGGGGGACAGGGTCTGGAAACACCATATATTTT. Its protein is CASSLGGTGSGNTIYF.

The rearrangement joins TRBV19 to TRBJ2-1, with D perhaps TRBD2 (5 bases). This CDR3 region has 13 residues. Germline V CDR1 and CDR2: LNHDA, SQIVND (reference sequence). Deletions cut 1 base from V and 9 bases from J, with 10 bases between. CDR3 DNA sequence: TGTGCCAGTAGTATAGGTCGGAGGATTGAGCAGTTCTTC. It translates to CASSIGRRIEQFF.

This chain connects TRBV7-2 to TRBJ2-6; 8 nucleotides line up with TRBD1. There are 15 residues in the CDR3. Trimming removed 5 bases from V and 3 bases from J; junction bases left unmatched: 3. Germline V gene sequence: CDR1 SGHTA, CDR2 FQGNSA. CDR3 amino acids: CASSTRGLGANVLTF. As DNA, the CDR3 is TGTGCCAGCAGCACCAGGGGGCTTGGGGCCAACGTCCTGACTTTC.

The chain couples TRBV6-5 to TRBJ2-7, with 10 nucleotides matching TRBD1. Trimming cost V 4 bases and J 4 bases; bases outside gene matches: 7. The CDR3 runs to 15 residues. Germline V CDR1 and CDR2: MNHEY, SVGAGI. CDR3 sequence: CASSSAGTGEYEQYF. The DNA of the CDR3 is TGTGCCAGCAGTTCTGCCGGGACAGGGGAATACGAGCAGTACTTC.

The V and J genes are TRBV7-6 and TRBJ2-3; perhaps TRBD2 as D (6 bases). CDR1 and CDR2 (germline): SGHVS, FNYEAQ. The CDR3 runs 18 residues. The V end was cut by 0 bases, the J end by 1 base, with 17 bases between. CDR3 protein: CASSLAPGGLLGTDTQYF. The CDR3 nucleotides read TGTGCCAGCAGCTTAGCCCCTGGGGGACTTCTAGGCACAGATACGCAGTATTTT.

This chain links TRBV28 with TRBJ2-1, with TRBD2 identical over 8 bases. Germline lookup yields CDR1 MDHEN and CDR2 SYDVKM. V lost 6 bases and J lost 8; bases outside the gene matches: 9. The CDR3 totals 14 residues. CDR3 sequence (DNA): TGTGCCAGCAGGGAAAGCGGGAGTGGCGATGAGCAGTTCTTC. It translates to CASRESGSGDEQFF.

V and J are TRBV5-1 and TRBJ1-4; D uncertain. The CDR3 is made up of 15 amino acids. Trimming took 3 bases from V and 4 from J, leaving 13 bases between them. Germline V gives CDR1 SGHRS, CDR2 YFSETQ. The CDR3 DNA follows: TGCGCCAGCAGCTCCCACAGCGGCCTTAATGAAAAACTGTTTTTT. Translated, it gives CASSSHSGLNEKLFF.

The CDR3 spells CASSLGQGGWYGYTF. The CDR3 DNA reads TGTGCCAGCAGCCTAGGGCAGGGTGGTTGGTATGGCTACACCTTC. V and J are TRBV9 and TRBJ1-2; D perhaps matches TRBD1 (5 bases). Germline CDR1 is SGDLS and CDR2 is YYNGEE. V gave up 4 bases and J gave up 5 bases, with 18 bases separating them. This CDR3 is built from 15 residues. Using reference TRBV9 and TRBJ1-2 for the parts outside the CDR3, the full variable domain is DSGVTQTPKHLITATGQRVTLRCSPRSGDLSVYWYQQSLDQGLQFLIQYYNGEERAKGNILERFSAQQFPDLHSELNLSSLELGDSALYFCASSLGQGGWYGYTFGSGTRLTVV.

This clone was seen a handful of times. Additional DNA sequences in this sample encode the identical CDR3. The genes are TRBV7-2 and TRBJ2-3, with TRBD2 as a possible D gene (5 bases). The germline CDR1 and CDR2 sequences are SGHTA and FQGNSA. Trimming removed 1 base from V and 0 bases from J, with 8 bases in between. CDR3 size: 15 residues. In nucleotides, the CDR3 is TGTGCCAGCAGCTTAGTCGGGAAAAGCACAGATACGCAGTATTTT. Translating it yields CASSLVGKSTDTQYF.